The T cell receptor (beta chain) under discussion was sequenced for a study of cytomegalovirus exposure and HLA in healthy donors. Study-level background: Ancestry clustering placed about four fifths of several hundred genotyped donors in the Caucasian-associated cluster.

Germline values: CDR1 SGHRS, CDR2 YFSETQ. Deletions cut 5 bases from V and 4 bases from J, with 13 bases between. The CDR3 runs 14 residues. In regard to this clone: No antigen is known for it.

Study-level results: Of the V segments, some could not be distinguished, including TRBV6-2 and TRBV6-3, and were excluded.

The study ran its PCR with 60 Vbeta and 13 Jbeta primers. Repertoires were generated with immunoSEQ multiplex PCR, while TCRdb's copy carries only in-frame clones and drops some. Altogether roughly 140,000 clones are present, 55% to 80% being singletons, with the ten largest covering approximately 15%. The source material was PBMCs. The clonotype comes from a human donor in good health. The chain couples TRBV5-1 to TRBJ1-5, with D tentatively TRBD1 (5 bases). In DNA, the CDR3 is TGCGCCAGCAGTCCCGACAGCGGGAATCAGCCCCAGCATTTT. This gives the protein CASSPDSGNQPQHF.